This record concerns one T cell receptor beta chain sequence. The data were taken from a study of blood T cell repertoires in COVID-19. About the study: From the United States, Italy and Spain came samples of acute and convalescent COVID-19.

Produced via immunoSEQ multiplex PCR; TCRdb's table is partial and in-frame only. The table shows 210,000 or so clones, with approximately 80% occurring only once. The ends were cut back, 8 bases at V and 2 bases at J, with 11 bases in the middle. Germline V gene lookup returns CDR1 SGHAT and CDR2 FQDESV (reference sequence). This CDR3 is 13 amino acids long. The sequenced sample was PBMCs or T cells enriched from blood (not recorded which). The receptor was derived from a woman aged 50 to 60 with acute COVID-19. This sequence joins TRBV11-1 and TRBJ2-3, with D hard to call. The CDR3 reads CASSRSFTDTQYF. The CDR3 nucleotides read TGTGCCAGCTCGAGGAGCTTCACAGATACGCAGTATTTT.